This T cell receptor beta chain emerged from a study of cytomegalovirus exposure and HLA in healthy donors. Study outcomes and limitations: Later on, analysis showed that most CMV-associated TCR beta chains appeared to be HLA-restricted. Common viral pathogens were later found to be apparently linked to several of the most significant clusters. Available immune exposure information covered CMV serostatus only.

PCR involved 60 Vbeta and 13 Jbeta primers. The table came from immunoSEQ multiplex PCR; TCRdb's copy has only in-frame clones and leaves some out. The data contain 60,000 to 90,000 clones, roughly 67% of them singletons. Germline V lookup: CDR1 LNHDA, CDR2 SQIVND (reference sequence). The CDR3 has 15 amino acids. Between the trimmed V and J ends, which lost 3 bases and 0 bases, there was a span of 9 bases. This clone was picked up many times. Antigen specificity is unknown. This TCR came from a man in his forties or fifties in good health and CMV-seropositive. The chain joins TRBV19 to TRBJ1-5; D is uncertain. The material sequenced was PBMCs. The CDR3 coding sequence is TGTGCCAGTAGTATGACTTTTAATAGCAATCAGCCCCAGCATTTT. Translating gives CASSMTFNSNQPQHF.